The rows below give T cell receptor beta chains drawn from one sample of a study of regulatory T cells in long-lasting Graves disease. TCRdb re-called the multiplex PCR reads with MiXCR, one entry per CDR3 protein. In the table there are approximately 400,000 distinct CDR3 sequences, approximately 15% of which are singletons. These sequences were also reported in another study, on T cells in Graves' hyperthyroidism and ophthalmopathy.

The sample here was peripheral blood mononuclear cells (PBMCs), taken at new diagnosis, from a patient treated with antithyroid drugs. These receptors originate from a woman in her thirties or forties with Graves disease. The CDR3 runs from the conserved cysteine through the conserved F or W. A D gene is named only where the DNA matches it firmly. Not all rows give a size; the values are once, few, many and, for expanded clones, a class.

>TRBJ1-4|TRBV11-3|NA|many
CASSLGRHEKLFF
TGTGCCAGCAGCTTAGGAAGACATGAAAAACTGTTTTTT
>TRBJ1-5|TRBV10-3|NA|many
CAISEFGPDEMRNQPQHF
TGTGCCATCAGTGAGTTTGGCCCCGACGAAATGCGCAATCAGCCCCAGCATTTT
>TRBJ1-2|TRBV3-1|NA|NA
CASSQERRGGYTF
TGTGCCAGCAGCCAAGAACGAAGGGGCGGCTACACCTTC
>TRBJ2-6|TRBV19|NA|many
CASSTQTVSGANVLTF
TGTGCCAGTAGTACCCAAACAGTCTCTGGGGCCAACGTCCTGACTTTC
>TRBJ2-3|TRBV20-1|TRBD2|many
CSARDRSSGSADTQYF
TGCAGTGCTAGAGATCGTAGTAGCGGGAGTGCAGATACGCAGTATTTT
>TRBJ2-1|TRBV5-1|NA|NA
CASSLVAGNDNEQFF
TGCGCCAGCAGCTTGGTGGCGGGAAATGACAATGAGCAGTTCTTC
>TRBJ1-5|TRBV27|NA|many
CASSFPGQPQHF
TGTGCCAGCAGCTTTCCCGGTCAGCCCCAGCATTTT
>TRBJ2-7|TRBV20-1|NA|many
CSASESSYEQYF
TGCAGTGCTAGCGAGAGCTCCTACGAGCAGTACTTC
>TRBJ2-7|TRBV28|TRBD1|many
CASSRDRLYEQYF
TGTGCCAGCAGTCGGGACAGGCTCTACGAGCAGTACTTC
>TRBJ1-5|TRBV28|NA|many
CASSQAYSNQPQHF
TGTGCCAGCAGTCAGGCATATAGCAATCAGCCCCAGCATTTT
>TRBJ2-3|TRBV18|NA|many
CASSPILLDTQYF
TGTGCCAGCTCACCAATCCTATTGGATACGCAGTATTTT
>TRBJ2-7|TRBV7-9|TRBD2|many
CASTAGTSGIHEQYF
TGTGCCAGCACCGCCGGGACTAGCGGAATCCACGAGCAGTACTTC
>TRBJ2-2|TRBV5-6|NA|many
CASSPRYTGELFF
TGTGCCAGCAGCCCCCGGTACACCGGGGAGCTGTTTTTT
>TRBJ2-1|TRBV19|NA|many
CASRYGTPSSYNEQFF
TGTGCCAGTAGATACGGGACGCCGAGCTCCTACAATGAGCAGTTCTTC
>TRBJ2-2|TRBV30|TRBD1|many
CAWDRDNTGELFF
TGTGCCTGGGACAGGGATAACACCGGGGAGCTGTTTTTT
>TRBJ2-7|TRBV20-1|NA|few
CSANPGPGRYEQYF
TGCAGTGCTAACCCCGGGCCAGGCCGCTACGAGCAGTACTTC
>TRBJ1-2|TRBV6-1|NA|many
CASSELGGYTF
TGTGCCAGCAGTGAACTAGGGGGCTACACCTTC
>TRBJ2-1|TRBV9|NA|many
CASSVEGAGYNEQFF
TGTGCCAGCAGCGTAGAGGGGGCGGGATACAATGAGCAGTTCTTC
>TRBJ2-1|TRBV28|TRBD1|NA
CASRSPGQFISYNEQFF
TGTGCCAGCAGGTCCCCGGGACAGTTTATCTCCTACAATGAGCAGTTCTTC
>TRBJ2-1|TRBV11-2|NA|many
CASSLRRAVEQFF
TGTGCCAGCAGCTTAAGAAGGGCAGTTGAGCAGTTCTTC
>TRBJ1-1|TRBV24-1|NA|few
CATSDLYRADTEAFF
TGTGCCACCAGTGATTTGTACAGAGCCGACACTGAAGCTTTCTTT
>TRBJ2-1|TRBV7-8|NA|NA
CASSRLVGVNNEQFF
TGTGCCAGCAGCCGACTAGTAGGGGTCAACAATGAGCAGTTCTTC
>TRBJ2-7|TRBV28|TRBD1|many
CASSTGQGPYEQYF
TGTGCCAGCAGTACCGGACAGGGTCCCTACGAGCAGTACTTC
>TRBJ2-5|TRBV5-1|TRBD1|many
CASSPGTGQETQYF
TGTGCCAGCAGTCCCGGGACAGGCCAAGAGACCCAGTACTTC
>TRBJ1-1|TRBV11-3|NA|many
CASEGWATEAFF
TGTGCCAGCGAGGGCTGGGCCACTGAAGCTTTCTTT